One sample yielded the 4 T cell receptor beta chains listed below, sequenced in a study of shared clonotypes between healthy human individuals. Clones were read by immunoSEQ multiplex PCR, and TCRdb kept only the in-frame ones, dropping some. The sample includes about 530,000 clones, almost 80% of them seen just once. Sequenced sample: PBMCs. The source of these receptors is a woman in her forties in good health. Some clones in this sample may be carry-over from other donors' samples.

V is TRBV5-4 and J is TRBJ2-7, with TRBD2 matching over 7 bases. The CDR3 length is 15 residues. The germline CDR1 and CDR2 sequences are SGHNT and YYREEE (reference sequence). The V segment lost 3 bases and the J segment 6 bases; nucleotides outside the gene matches: 12. The CDR3 nucleotides read TGTGCCAGCAGCTCTCTGCCTGAGGGAGGGAGCGAGCAGTACTTC. Protein sequence: CASSSLPEGGSEQYF.

The rearrangement uses TRBV4-2 and TRBJ2-1; TRBD2 matches at 8 bases. The J segment lost 5 bases and the V segment lost 1 base, leaving 7 bases of the junction unmatched. The CDR3 extends over 16 amino acids. Per germline, CDR1 LGHNA and CDR2 YNFKEQ. CDR3 DNA: TGTGCCAGCAGCCAAGGAACCGGGACTAGACACAATGAGCAGTTCTTC. This codes for CASSQGTGTRHNEQFF.

The chain combines TRBV7-3 with TRBJ2-1; 7 bases fit TRBD2. The V and J ends lost 2 bases and 3 bases, in that order; junction bases with no gene match: 7. This CDR3 spans 16 amino acids. Germline values: CDR1 SGHTA, CDR2 FQGTGA. CDR3 residues: CASSLHGGRGYNEQFF. CDR3 bases: TGTGCCAGCAGCTTACATGGCGGGAGAGGCTACAATGAGCAGTTCTTC.

This chain connects TRBV15 to TRBJ1-3, with D unclear. Trimming shortened V by 5 bases and J by 1 base, and 9 bases separated the two germline ends. The CDR3 consists of 14 residues. Germline-derived CDR1 and CDR2 are LNHNV and YYDKDF (reference sequence). The CDR3 loop reads CATSPRRSGNTIYF. CDR3 DNA: TGTGCCACCAGCCCCCGACGTTCTGGAAACACCATATATTTT.